The clone carrying this T cell receptor (beta chain) was found once. The antigen remains undetermined. The data stem from a study of T cell responses to AZD1222 COVID-19 vaccine. Analyses pooled second doses at about 4 or about 12 weeks. Findings of the study overall: CD4 TCRs associated with vaccination spanned spike, dominating at 160-218 and 743-854. Rises in breadth and depth of Spike-specific TCRs came after two AZD1222 doses. Clonal diversity was possibly underestimated; the donors were predominantly white British and more often female.

Sequencing used immunoSEQ multiplex PCR; TCRdb keeps in-frame clones, though not all of them. The sample shows under 150,000 clones, 89% of them seen only once. The clonotype comes from an adult who received the AZD1222 COVID-19 vaccine. Here the sequenced sample was peripheral blood, taken 28 days after the second AZD1222 dose.

The CDR3 sequence: CAWSEPVTYGYTF. The CDR3 nucleotides read TGTGCCTGGAGCGAACCAGTTACCTATGGCTACACCTTC. The chain joins TRBV30 to TRBJ1-2; D unresolved. The V gene lost 3 bases and the J gene lost 4 bases, with 12 bases spanning the gap. The CDR3 is 13 residues long. CDR1 is GTSNPN and CDR2 is SVGIG in the germline V gene (reference sequence).